The TCR beta chain under discussion was sequenced for a study of cytomegalovirus exposure and HLA in healthy donors. Whole-study context: The 95 to 150 validation repertoires, a later analysis reported, used the same platform as the approximately 650 first-cohort repertoires. Study findings and constraints: First-cohort TCR clusters tended to co-occur in the roughly 130 validation repertoires, a later analysis found. Despite most TCR sequences being rare, some public TCRs occurred in many donors.

As to this clone: The antigen is undetermined.

Measured with immunoSEQ multiplex PCR; TCRdb has only the in-frame clones, and not every one. The sample comprises roughly 220,000 clones, roughly 88% of which are singletons, and 11% to 15% rests with the top ten. V lost 5 bases and J lost 8; bases outside the gene matches: 16. The CDR3 runs 17 residues. Germline values: CDR1 SGHAT, CDR2 FQNNGV. The sequence was obtained from a woman aged 25 to 39 in good health and CMV-seropositive. The source material was PBMCs. The J gene is TRBJ2-3, the V gene TRBV11-2; 10 nucleotides align to TRBD1. The CDR3 sequence is CASSTDRGRMRTSTQYF. The CDR3 DNA follows: TGTGCCAGCAGCACAGACAGGGGGCGCATGCGGACAAGTACGCAGTATTTT.